This T cell receptor (beta chain) was recovered during a study of T cell changes during pregnancy in multiple sclerosis. The protocol was immunoSEQ multiplex PCR, while the TCRdb copy is restricted to in-frame clones and leaves out a portion. This table holds 55,000 to 65,000 clones, 85% to 90% found once. This clone was detected only once. This CDR3 has 15 amino acids. Germline V gene data show CDR1 as SGHDT and CDR2 as YYEEEE. Trimming shortened V by 0 bases and J by 4 bases, and 13 bases separated the two germline ends. The chain links TRBV5-6 to TRBJ1-2; D unclear. This clonotype was obtained from a female donor in good health, enrolled as a control in a pregnancy study. Specimen: peripheral blood, collected in the first trimester of pregnancy. CDR3 DNA sequence: TGTGCCAGCAGCTTGGCCGACACTCACTCCTATGGCTACACCTTC. It is translated as CASSLADTHSYGYTF.